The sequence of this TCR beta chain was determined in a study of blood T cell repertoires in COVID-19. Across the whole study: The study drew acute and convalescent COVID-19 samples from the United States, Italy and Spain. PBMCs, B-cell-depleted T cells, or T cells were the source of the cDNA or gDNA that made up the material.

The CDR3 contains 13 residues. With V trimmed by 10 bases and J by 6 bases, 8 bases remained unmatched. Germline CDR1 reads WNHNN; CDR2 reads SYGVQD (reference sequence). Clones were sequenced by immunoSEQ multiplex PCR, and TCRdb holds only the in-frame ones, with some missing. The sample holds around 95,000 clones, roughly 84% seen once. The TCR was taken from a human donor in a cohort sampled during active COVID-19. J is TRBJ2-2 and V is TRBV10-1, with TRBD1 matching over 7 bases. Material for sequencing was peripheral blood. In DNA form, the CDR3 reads TGCGCCACCCGGGACAGCTCTTCCGGGGAGCTGTTTTTT. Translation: CATRDSSSGELFF.